Here is one T cell receptor beta chain with its context. Single viable CD3+CD4+CD8-CD45RO+ cells were sorted as the memory CD4+ T cells. The data were taken from a study of memory CD4+ T cells and cytomegalovirus serostatus. Generated by immunoSEQ multiplex PCR, the TCRdb table keeps only in-frame clones and is missing some. The sample contains about 56,000 clones, 82% of which appear only once. The receptor was isolated from an adult in good health and CMV-seronegative. Source material: memory CD4+ T cells from blood.

This chain's CDR3 is CASSLKGEQQETQYF. The CDR3 coding sequence is TGTGCCAGCAGTTTAAAGGGAGAGCAGCAAGAGACCCAGTACTTC. This sequence joins TRBV27 and TRBJ2-5, with D possibly TRBD2 on 5 matching bases. This CDR3 contains 15 residues. Trimming stripped 2 bases from V and 2 bases from J, with 12 bases between. The V gene's germline CDR1 is MNHEY and CDR2 SMNVEV (reference sequence).